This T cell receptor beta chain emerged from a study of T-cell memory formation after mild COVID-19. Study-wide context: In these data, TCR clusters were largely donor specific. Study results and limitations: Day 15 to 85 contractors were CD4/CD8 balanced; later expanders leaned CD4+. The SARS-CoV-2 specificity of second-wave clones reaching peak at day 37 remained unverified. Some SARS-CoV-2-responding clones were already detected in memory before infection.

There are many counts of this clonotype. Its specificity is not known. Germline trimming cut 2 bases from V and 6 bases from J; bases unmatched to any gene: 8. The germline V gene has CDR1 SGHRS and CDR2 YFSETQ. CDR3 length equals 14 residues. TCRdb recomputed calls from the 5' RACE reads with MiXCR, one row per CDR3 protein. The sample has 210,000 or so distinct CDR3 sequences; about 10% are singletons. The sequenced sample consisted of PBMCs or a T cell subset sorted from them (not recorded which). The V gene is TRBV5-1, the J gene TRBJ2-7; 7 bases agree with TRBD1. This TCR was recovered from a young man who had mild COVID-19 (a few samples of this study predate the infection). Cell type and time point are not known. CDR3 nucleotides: TGCGCCAGCAGCTTCCAACAGGGGTCGGGCGAGCAGTACTTC. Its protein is CASSFQQGSGEQYF.